Below, 30 T cell receptor beta chains from the same sample are listed, as sequenced in a study of glioma-infiltrating T cells after dendritic cell vaccination. Clones were sequenced by immunoSEQ multiplex PCR, and TCRdb holds only the in-frame ones, with some missing. The sample records 85,000 to 95,000 clones, more than 75% being singletons. Sequencing used blood, obtained before dendritic cell vaccination. The receptors shown here come from a human donor with glioblastoma.

This clone was counted only a few times. J is TRBJ2-3 and V is TRBV11-3, with 9 bases that match TRBD2. Germline V gene sequence: CDR1 SGHNT, CDR2 YENEEA. This CDR3 contains 17 residues. V trimming: 5 bases; J trimming: 1 base; junction bases outside the gene matches: 10. The CDR3 region is CASSEREAGGGTDTQYF. The CDR3 DNA follows: TGTGCCAGCAGCGAGAGAGAGGCGGGAGGGGGCACAGATACGCAGTATTTT.

The chain combines TRBV4-1 with TRBJ1-4; no reliable D call. The germline V and J ends were trimmed by 1 base and 7 bases, with 16 bases remaining between them. The CDR3 sequence is 16 residues long. Per germline, CDR1 MGHRA and CDR2 YSYEKL. The DNA for the CDR3 is TGCGCCAGCAGCCAAGGCGGGCTGTTTGGAGGTGAAAAACTGTTTTTT. It is translated as CASSQGGLFGGEKLFF.

The rearrangement uses TRBV4-1 and TRBJ1-5; 8 bases line up with TRBD1. J lost 5 bases, V lost 3 bases, and 6 bases had no gene match. CDR1 and CDR2 from the germline V gene are MGHRA and YSYEKL. CDR3 length: 15 residues. CDR3 in amino acids: CASSQPDREHQPQHF. As DNA, the CDR3 is TGCGCCAGCAGCCAGCCGGACAGGGAACATCAGCCCCAGCATTTT.

This clone was seen only once. The chain couples TRBV19 to TRBJ2-6, with TRBD2 matching over 7 bases. J was trimmed by 0 bases and V by 6 bases; bases with no gene match: 8. The CDR3 runs 17 residues. In germline, CDR1 is LNHDA, CDR2 SQIVND (reference sequence). CDR3 region: CASRPLATHSGANVLTF. The CDR3 nucleotides read TGTGCCAGTAGACCACTAGCGACACACTCTGGGGCCAACGTCCTGACTTTC. Looking up the rest from reference TRBV19 and TRBJ2-6 gives the full variable domain: DGGITQSPKYLFRKEGQNVTLSCEQNLNHDAMYWYRQDPGQGLRLIYYSQIVNDFQKGDIAEGYSVSREKKESFPLTVTSAQKNPTAFYLCASRPLATHSGANVLTFGAGSRLTVL.

The chain recombines TRBV28 with TRBJ2-7, with TRBD2 matching 8 bases. Germline V gives CDR1 MDHEN, CDR2 SYDVKM. This CDR3 comprises 15 residues. V lost 2 bases, J lost 6 bases, and 9 bases stayed unmatched. For the CDR3, the DNA is TGTGCCAGCAGTTTAGCTTTAGCGGGATACGTCGAGCAGTACTTC. Its protein is CASSLALAGYVEQYF.

The genes are TRBV12-5 and TRBJ2-7; TRBD1 aligns across 10 bases. Germline V lookup: CDR1 LGHNT, CDR2 FRNRAP. V was pared by 6 bases and J by 1 base, with 9 bases of the junction left unmatched. This CDR3 comprises 16 residues. The CDR3 nucleotides are TGTGCTAGTGGCCCAGGAGGGGACAGGGGTTCCTACGAGCAGTACTTC. It is translated as CASGPGGDRGSYEQYF. Full variable domain (missing parts from reference TRBV12-5 and TRBJ2-7): DARVTQTPRHKVTEMGQEVTMRCQPILGHNTVFWYRQTMMQGLELLAYFRNRAPLDDSGMPKDRFSAEMPDATLATLKIQPSEPRDSAVYFCASGPGGDRGSYEQYFGPGTRLTVT.

V usage is TRBV15 and J usage is TRBJ2-7; 7 nucleotides align to TRBD1. The CDR3 runs to 15 residues. Germline V gene data show CDR1 as LNHNV and CDR2 as YYDKDF (reference sequence). V shed 3 bases, J shed 5 bases, and the junction held 10 bases outside the gene matches. CDR3 nucleotide sequence: TGTGCCACCAGCAGCCGGGACAGCGAAACGGACGAGCAGTACTTC. As protein: CATSSRDSETDEQYF.

The genes are TRBV5-4 and TRBJ1-6; perhaps TRBD1 as D (5 bases). From germline, CDR1 is SGHNT and CDR2 YYREEE (reference sequence). Trimming left V 0 bases short and J 7 bases short, with 5 bases between. The CDR3 runs 13 residues. The DNA for the CDR3 is TGTGCCAGCAGCTTGGACAGGAATTCACCCCTCCACTTT. Protein product: CASSLDRNSPLHF.

This clone was found once. The genes are TRBV14 and TRBJ2-7, with 10 bases that match TRBD1. The CDR3 has 24 amino acids. Looked up from germline, CDR1 is SGHDN and CDR2 is FVKESK. V lost 1 base, J lost 6 bases, and 33 bases stayed unmatched. The CDR3 is CASSQVCGEIGRQGAPKLVGEQYF. In DNA form, the CDR3 reads TGTGCCAGCAGCCAAGTTTGCGGGGAGATAGGGAGACAGGGGGCGCCGAAGCTAGTGGGCGAGCAGTACTTC.

The J gene is TRBJ2-7, the V gene TRBV30; D might be TRBD1 (6 bases). The CDR3 sequence is 19 residues long. Germline-derived CDR1 and CDR2 are GTSNPN and SVGIG (reference sequence). Trimming took 0 bases from V and 6 from J, leaving 30 bases between them. CDR3 nucleotide sequence: TGTGCCTGGAGTGTCCAACAACTACAGGGCCAACTTGCAGTGGGCGAGCAGTACTTC. Protein sequence: CAWSVQQLQGQLAVGEQYF.

Only a few counts were recorded for this clone. The chain uses TRBV4-3 and TRBJ1-6; the D is unclear. The length of the CDR3 is 16 residues. The V and J ends lost 2 bases and 5 bases respectively, with 13 bases between them. The germline CDR1 and CDR2 sequences are LGHNA and YSLEER. In nucleotides, the CDR3 is TGCGCCAGCAGCCAACAGCCACCGGGTGATAATTCACCCCTCCACTTT. This gives the protein CASSQQPPGDNSPLHF.

The chain has TRBV30 and TRBJ2-1; the D gene is possibly TRBD2 (5 bases). V was clipped by 0 bases and J by 3 bases, with 15 bases between them. CDR1 and CDR2 (germline): GTSNPN, SVGIG (reference sequence). The CDR3 loop spans 16 amino acids. In nucleotides, the CDR3 is TGTGCCTGGAGTGTACCTCGTAGCGCCTACTACAATGAGCAGTTCTTC. Amino acids: CAWSVPRSAYYNEQFF.

In nucleotides, the CDR3 is TGCGCCAGCAGCTGGATCGACAGCTCTGGGGCCAACGTCCTGACTTTC. As protein: CASSWIDSSGANVLTF. The rearrangement links TRBV5-1 to TRBJ2-6, with D possibly matching TRBD1 (5 bases). Germline values: CDR1 SGHRS, CDR2 YFSETQ. The CDR3 has 16 amino acids. V was clipped by 3 bases and J by 0 bases, with 10 bases between them. Drawing the rest from reference TRBV5-1 and TRBJ2-6, the complete variable domain is KAGVTQTPRYLIKTRGQQVTLSCSPISGHRSVSWYQQTPGQGLQFLFEYFSETQRNKGNFPGRFSGRQFSNSRSEMNVSTLELGDSALYLCASSWIDSSGANVLTFGAGSRLTVL.

V usage is TRBV19 and J usage is TRBJ2-5; 7 bases are shared with TRBD1. CDR1 and CDR2 from the germline V gene are LNHDA and SQIVND (reference sequence). Germline trimming cut 7 bases from V and 4 bases from J; bases unmatched to any gene: 6. The CDR3 has 13 residues. In DNA form, the CDR3 reads TGTGCCAGTACCCGACAGGGCGGAGAGACCCAGTACTTC. Translated: CASTRQGGETQYF. Supplemented by reference TRBV19 and TRBJ2-5, the full variable domain reads DGGITQSPKYLFRKEGQNVTLSCEQNLNHDAMYWYRQDPGQGLRLIYYSQIVNDFQKGDIAEGYSVSREKKESFPLTVTSAQKNPTAFYLCASTRQGGETQYFGPGTRLLVL.

This chain uses TRBV5-4 with TRBJ1-1; D is perhaps TRBD1 (5 bases). Germline V gene data show CDR1 as SGHNT and CDR2 as YYREEE (reference sequence). V lost 0 bases and J 10 bases, leaving 19 bases between the germline ends. The CDR3 has 15 residues. The CDR3 region is CASSLDQLTVTRAFF. In DNA, the CDR3 is TGTGCCAGCAGCTTGGACCAACTGACAGTAACGCGAGCTTTCTTT.

The genes are TRBV7-9 and TRBJ2-5; TRBD2 might be the D (7 bases). V shed 3 bases and J shed 4 bases, with 21 bases lying between them. CDR1 is SEHNR and CDR2 is FQNEAQ in the germline V gene (reference sequence). The length of the CDR3 is 17 residues. Here the CDR3 reads CASSLGGSLGQGETQYF. The CDR3 DNA reads TGTGCCAGCAGCTTGGGGGGGTCCTTGGGACAAGGAGAGACCCAGTACTTC.

The count of this clone is one. The rearrangement links TRBV6-5 to TRBJ2-1; 8 bases fit TRBD2. CDR1 and CDR2 from the germline V gene are MNHEY and SVGAGI. The CDR3 has 15 amino acids. J was trimmed by 8 bases and V by 6 bases; bases with no gene match: 12. CDR3 in DNA: TGTGCCAGCAGCTACACCCGGGGGGGCCAGGATGAGCAGTTCTTC. This gives the protein CASSYTRGGQDEQFF.

The rearrangement uses TRBV6-5 and TRBJ2-1, with TRBD2 matching over 7 bases. This CDR3 has 16 amino acids. Germline lookup yields CDR1 MNHEY and CDR2 SVGAGI. V gave up 0 bases and J gave up 1 base; unmatched junction bases: 3. The CDR3 loop is CASSYSAGESYNEQFF. The DNA for the CDR3 is TGTGCCAGCAGTTACTCGGCGGGGGAGTCCTACAATGAGCAGTTCTTC.

The chain employs TRBV28 and TRBJ2-3; tentatively, D is TRBD2 (6 bases). V lost 8 bases and J 5 bases, leaving 11 bases between the germline ends. This CDR3 region has 12 residues. CDR1 and CDR2 (germline): MDHEN, SYDVKM. CDR3 nucleotide sequence: TGTGCCAGCCGACGGAGGGTAGATACGCAGTATTTT. Its translation: CASRRRVDTQYF.

The rearrangement links TRBV5-4 to TRBJ1-4; D is perhaps TRBD1 (5 bases). This CDR3 has 15 residues. Germline V gives CDR1 SGHNT, CDR2 YYREEE (reference sequence). Trimming stripped 4 bases from V and 13 bases from J, with 23 bases between. CDR3 coding DNA: TGTGCCAGCAGCCTCGACAGTGCCTCTAATGTTGGACTGTTTTTT. This codes for CASSLDSASNVGLFF.

The chain has TRBV20-1 and TRBJ2-7; unclear D gene. This CDR3 is 11 amino acids long. Germline CDR1 and CDR2: DFQATT and SNEGSKA (reference sequence). V lost 3 bases and J 4 bases, leaving 7 bases between the germline ends. CDR3 sequence: CSARIGYEQYF. CDR3 sequence (DNA): TGCAGTGCTAGGATCGGGTACGAGCAGTACTTC.

About this clone itself: The sample contains more than one DNA sequence encoding this CDR3. The chain carries TRBV5-6 and TRBJ2-7, with D possibly TRBD1 on 5 matching bases. The CDR3 runs to 14 residues. In germline, CDR1 is SGHDT, CDR2 YYEEEE. Trimming stripped 2 bases from V and 1 base from J, with 10 bases between. In DNA, the CDR3 is TGTGCCAGCAGCTTCCAGGGAATTTCCTACGAGCAGTACTTC. This encodes CASSFQGISYEQYF.

The genes are TRBV6-6 and TRBJ2-7; a weak D match, TRBD1 (6 bases). Germline loops: CDR1 MNHNY, CDR2 SVGAGI (reference sequence). This CDR3 spans 15 amino acids. V was pared by 5 bases and J by 0 bases, with 14 bases between. The CDR3 DNA reads as TGTGCCAGCAGTCCCCATCAGGGGATCTCCTACGAGCAGTACTTC. Its protein product is CASSPHQGISYEQYF.

This chain connects TRBV5-4 to TRBJ1-2, with D tentatively TRBD1 (6 bases). Between the trimmed V and J ends, which lost 3 bases and 4 bases, there was a span of 10 bases. Germline CDR1 and CDR2: SGHNT and YYREEE (reference sequence). This CDR3 comprises 13 residues. The CDR3 DNA reads as TGTGCCAGCAGCTCAGGGGCGAGCTATGGCTACACCTTC. The encoded protein is CASSSGASYGYTF.

This chain connects TRBV30 to TRBJ1-5, with TRBD1 as a possible D gene (6 bases). Trimming removed 1 base at V and 6 bases at J, with 19 bases between. CDR3 length equals 16 residues. Germline CDR1 reads GTSNPN; CDR2 reads SVGIG (reference sequence). DNA for the CDR3: TGTGCCTGGAGTGCCCGGGGGGGGGCGGGGAGTCAGCCCCAGCATTTT. It yields the protein CAWSARGGAGSQPQHF.

This clone was counted a few times. The rearrangement uses TRBV5-1 and TRBJ1-1; D ambiguous. V was cut by 6 bases and J by 2 bases, with 11 bases left in between. There are 13 residues in the CDR3. Germline CDR1 and CDR2: SGHRS and YFSETQ. Here the CDR3 reads CASTSTVNTEAFF. In nucleotides, the CDR3 is TGCGCCAGCACCAGTACAGTAAACACTGAAGCTTTCTTT.

This clone was observed once. The rearrangement links TRBV7-2 to TRBJ2-1, with TRBD1 as a possible D gene (6 bases). Germline V gene data show CDR1 as SGHTA and CDR2 as FQGNSA. The length of the CDR3 is 14 residues. Between the trimmed V and J ends, which lost 4 bases and 8 bases, there was a span of 15 bases. The CDR3 spells CASSYIPGQYEQFF. The CDR3 DNA follows: TGTGCCAGCAGCTATATTCCGGGACAATATGAGCAGTTCTTC.

The genes are TRBV7-9 and TRBJ2-5, with D tentatively TRBD2 (6 bases). The tail of the sequence fits TRBJ2-7 better, so the J call may be wrong. Germline lookup yields CDR1 SEHNR and CDR2 FQNEAQ (reference sequence). This CDR3 has 12 amino acids. The CDR3 region is CASSYTSNEQYF. The CDR3 DNA sequence: TGTGCCAGCAGCTACACTAGCAACGAGCAGTACTTC.

V and J are TRBV27 and TRBJ2-7, with a possible D match to TRBD2 (5 bases). This CDR3 contains 12 residues. V was clipped by 2 bases and J by 3 bases, with 5 bases between them. Germline-derived CDR1 and CDR2 are MNHEY and SMNVEV (reference sequence). The CDR3 here is CASSLSGYEQYF. In DNA form, the CDR3 reads TGTGCCAGCAGTTTAAGCGGCTACGAGCAGTACTTC.

J is TRBJ2-7 and V is TRBV9; 8 bases line up with TRBD2. The junction had 2 bases not matched to a gene; V was cut back by 0 bases and J by 0 bases. This CDR3 spans 15 amino acids. The germline CDR1 and CDR2 sequences are SGDLS and YYNGEE. The CDR3: CASSVAGLASYEQYF. The CDR3 DNA reads TGTGCCAGCAGCGTAGCCGGACTAGCCTCCTACGAGCAGTACTTC.